A single sample gave rise to the 28 T cell receptor beta chains below, sequenced in a study of T cells in localized non-small cell lung cancer. Sequencing was performed with immunoSEQ multiplex PCR; in TCRdb, only in-frame clones are kept and a portion is missing. The table lists tens of thousands of clones, about nine tenths of them singletons. Sequenced material: peripheral blood, taken before any cancer treatment. These TCRs come from a woman aged 40-75 years with stage I lung adenocarcinoma.

The chain is built from TRBV5-1 and TRBJ2-7, with TRBD1 as a possible D gene (6 bases). The CDR3 has 14 residues. The germline gives CDR1 SGHRS, CDR2 YFSETQ. Trimming shortened V by 4 bases and J by 2 bases, and 13 bases separated the two germline ends. CDR3 DNA sequence: TGCGCCAGCAGCACGGACAGTACGACCTACGAGCAGTACTTC. Protein: CASSTDSTTYEQYF.

The genes are TRBV7-2 and TRBJ2-5, with TRBD1 matching over 10 bases. Losses at the gene ends were 5 bases for V and 5 bases for J; bases not matched to a gene: 5. CDR1 and CDR2 (germline): SGHTA, FQGNSA. The CDR3 loop spans 14 amino acids. CDR3 residues: CASSPDRGWETQYF. CDR3 DNA sequence: TGTGCCAGCAGCCCGGACAGGGGGTGGGAGACCCAGTACTTC.

The table lists this clone with a few counts. The chain uses TRBV30 and TRBJ2-5, with 8 bases aligning to TRBD2. Germline V gene lookup returns CDR1 GTSNPN and CDR2 SVGIG (reference sequence). The length of the CDR3 is 15 residues. Germline trimming cut 0 bases from V and 8 bases from J; bases unmatched to any gene: 11. The CDR3 DNA sequence: TGTGCCTGGAGTGTAGGCGGGGGGCGGGTCAGAACCCAGTACTTC. Amino acids: CAWSVGGGRVRTQYF.

V is TRBV7-2 and J is TRBJ2-7; either TRBD1 or TRBD2 may supply D (6 bases each). CDR1 and CDR2 from the germline V gene are SGHTA and FQGNSA. This CDR3 comprises 14 residues. Deletions cut 1 base from V and 5 bases from J, with 12 bases between. The CDR3 sequence: CASSLGGGGNEQYF. CDR3 bases: TGTGCCAGCAGCTTAGGTGGAGGGGGGAACGAGCAGTACTTC.

This clone was observed a single time. This sequence joins TRBV18 and TRBJ1-1, with D perhaps matching TRBD1 (5 bases). The CDR3 covers 13 residues. Trimming took 3 bases from V and 1 from J, leaving 6 bases between them. The germline V gene has CDR1 KGHSH and CDR2 LQKENI. DNA for the CDR3: TGTGCCAGCTCACCGACAGCGAACACTGAAGCTTTCTTT. It codes for CASSPTANTEAFF.

This rearrangement joins TRBV7-3 to TRBJ2-1; a possible D gene is TRBD1 (6 bases). V was clipped by 2 bases and J by 6 bases, with 8 bases between them. CDR3 size: 13 residues. Germline assignment: CDR1 SGHTA and CDR2 FQGTGA. The CDR3 region is CASSLLQGNEQFF. For the CDR3, the DNA is TGTGCCAGCAGCTTATTACAGGGCAATGAGCAGTTCTTC.

The chain joins TRBV19 to TRBJ2-5, with D perhaps given as TRBD1 or TRBD2 (6 bases each). V dropped 2 bases and J dropped 5 bases, with 9 bases sitting between them. The CDR3 totals 13 residues. Per germline, CDR1 LNHDA and CDR2 SQIVND (reference sequence). The CDR3 spells CASSIPGAETQYF. CDR3 coding DNA: TGTGCCAGTAGTATACCGGGGGCGGAGACCCAGTACTTC.

The V and J genes are TRBV11-3 and TRBJ1-2; D is perhaps TRBD1 (6 bases). The CDR3 is made up of 14 amino acids. The V and J ends lost 5 bases and 4 bases respectively, with 14 bases between them. From germline, CDR1 is SGHNT and CDR2 YENEEA. This CDR3 is CASSPGDTVYGYTF. DNA for the CDR3: TGTGCCAGCAGCCCCGGGGACACTGTCTATGGCTACACCTTC.

The V gene is TRBV11-3, the J gene TRBJ2-7; weak D call: TRBD1 (5 bases). The V end lost 4 bases, the J end lost 4 bases, and 14 bases lay between the germline ends. This CDR3 comprises 14 residues. The germline gives CDR1 SGHNT, CDR2 YENEEA. The CDR3 reads CASSSGQGTYEQYF. The CDR3 coding sequence is TGTGCCAGCAGCTCTGGACAAGGAACTTACGAGCAGTACTTC.

Of note for this clone: Sequence at one end of the junction differs from germline and may be a read error. The rearrangement links TRBV7-9 to TRBJ1-1; 8 bases fit TRBD1. Germline CDR1 reads SEHNR; CDR2 reads FQNEAQ (reference sequence). The CDR3 sequence is 16 residues long. CDR3 loop: CASSRHRDRPNNEAFF. The CDR3 bases are TGTGCCAGCAGCAGACATCGGGACAGGCCTAACAATGAAGCTTTCTTT.

The chain employs TRBV7-6 and TRBJ1-3; D is unresolved. Germline V CDR1 and CDR2: SGHVS, FNYEAQ. The CDR3 runs 18 residues. Trimming left V 6 bases short and J 0 bases short, with 21 bases between. The CDR3 DNA sequence: TGTGCCAGCAGGGACCCAAGGAGGGCAGGAGACTCTGGAAACACCATATATTTT. Its protein is CASRDPRRAGDSGNTIYF.

The rearrangement uses TRBV7-2 and TRBJ2-5; 12 bases line up with TRBD2. Unmatched junction bases numbered 2, after V lost 5 bases and J lost 1 base. This CDR3 is 15 amino acids long. Per germline, CDR1 SGHTA and CDR2 FQGNSA. The CDR3 DNA follows: TGTGCCAGCAGCACTAGCGGGGGGCTCCAAGAGACCCAGTACTTC. Protein: CASSTSGGLQETQYF.

The chain links TRBV18 to TRBJ2-1; TRBD1 matches 7 bases. With 5 bases clipped from V and 8 bases from J, the junction kept 9 bases outside the gene matches. The CDR3 is made up of 14 amino acids. Looked up from germline, CDR1 is KGHSH and CDR2 is LQKENI. Written as DNA, the CDR3 is TGTGCCAGCTCATCTGCTGGACAGGCCGATGAGCAGTTCTTC. It translates to CASSSAGQADEQFF. The full variable domain, in which reference TRBV18 and TRBJ2-1 provide the parts outside the CDR3, is NAGVMQNPRHLVRRRGQEARLRCSPMKGHSHVYWYRQLPEEGLKFMVYLQKENIIDESGMPKERFSAEFPKEGPSILRIQQVVRGDSAAYFCASSSAGQADEQFFGPGTRLTVL.

The CDR3 region has the DNA TGTGCCAGCAGTTACTCTGGGAACACCCTAGGTGGCTACACCTTC. This gives the protein CASSYSGNTLGGYTF. The chain joins TRBV6-5 to TRBJ1-2; D not certain. CDR1 and CDR2 from the germline V gene are MNHEY and SVGAGI. CDR3 length: 15 amino acids. V lost 0 bases, J lost 7 bases, and 15 bases lay in between.

The chain uses TRBV7-9 and TRBJ2-3; 8 bases agree with TRBD2. The V gene end was trimmed by 3 bases and the J gene end by 5 bases; junction bases not matched to a gene: 7. The CDR3 extends over 15 amino acids. The germline CDR1 and CDR2 sequences are SEHNR and FQNEAQ (reference sequence). DNA of the CDR3: TGTGCCAGCAGCTTCGTCCGAGCGGGGGAAGATACGCAGTATTTT. Its protein product is CASSFVRAGEDTQYF. Combining the CDR3 with reference TRBV7-9 and TRBJ2-3 gives the whole variable domain DTGVSQNPRHKITKRGQNVTFRCDPISEHNRLYWYRQTLGQGPEFLTYFQNEAQLEKSRLLSDRFSAERPKGSFSTLEIQRTEQGDSAMYLCASSFVRAGEDTQYFGPGTRLTVL.

This clone has just one count. CDR3 DNA: TGTGCCAGCAGCTTAGGGGCAGGTGGTAATTCACCCCTCCACTTT. The encoded protein is CASSLGAGGNSPLHF. The chain has TRBV13 and TRBJ1-6; no reliable D call. The germline V and J ends were trimmed by 0 bases and 6 bases, with 9 bases remaining between them. Germline V gene data show CDR1 as PRHDT and CDR2 as FYEKMQ (reference sequence). The CDR3 has 15 residues.

This clone is categorized as medium-sized. The rearrangement uses TRBV19 and TRBJ1-1; unclear D gene. CDR3 length: 15 residues. The V end was cut by 0 bases, the J end by 5 bases, with 13 bases between. The germline CDR1 and CDR2 sequences are LNHDA and SQIVND (reference sequence). The CDR3 sequence: CASSIEARVGTEAFF. DNA of the CDR3: TGTGCCAGTAGTATAGAGGCAAGGGTCGGGACTGAAGCTTTCTTT.

A few counts support this clone. The chain carries TRBV19 and TRBJ1-5, with D perhaps matching TRBD1 (5 bases). The germline gives CDR1 LNHDA, CDR2 SQIVND (reference sequence). The CDR3 runs to 15 residues. V shed 0 bases and J shed 4 bases, with 10 bases lying between them. CDR3 bases: TGTGCCAGTAGTATAGATCGGGACTATAATCAGCCCCAGCATTTT. This sequence encodes CASSIDRDYNQPQHF.

CDR3 protein: CASSEVRNYEQYF. CDR3 sequence (DNA): TGTGCCAGTAGTGAGGTCAGGAACTACGAGCAGTACTTC. The chain links TRBV19 to TRBJ2-7; D is unresolved. The CDR3 contains 13 residues. Trimming shortened V by 5 bases and J by 3 bases, and 11 bases separated the two germline ends. Germline CDR1 LNHDA, CDR2 SQIVND (reference sequence). Filled out from reference TRBV19 and TRBJ2-7, the complete variable domain reads DGGITQSPKYLFRKEGQNVTLSCEQNLNHDAMYWYRQDPGQGLRLIYYSQIVNDFQKGDIAEGYSVSREKKESFPLTVTSAQKNPTAFYLCASSEVRNYEQYFGPGTRLTVT.

The V call is TRBV5-3, the J call TRBJ1-6; the D is unclear. TRBV5-3 is placed among ORFs of uncertain function. This CDR3 region has 16 residues. V was pared by 4 bases and J by 2 bases, with 13 bases between. This CDR3 is CARSQTRNPYNSPLHF. The DNA for the CDR3 is TGTGCCAGAAGCCAGACTCGCAATCCCTATAATTCACCCCTCCACTTT.

V usage is TRBV7-9 and J usage is TRBJ2-2; 7 positions match TRBD1. After removal of 3 bases from V and 5 bases from J, the junction contained 9 bases not matched to a gene. Germline CDR1 reads SEHNR; CDR2 reads FQNEAQ (reference sequence). The CDR3 runs 16 residues. The CDR3 sequence: CASSFDLPTGTGELFF. CDR3 DNA: TGTGCCAGCAGCTTCGACCTCCCGACAGGGACCGGGGAGCTGTTTTTT.

This clone was seen only once. This sequence joins TRBV7-8 and TRBJ1-6; D is possibly TRBD1 (6 bases). Germline V CDR1 and CDR2: SGHVS, FQNEAQ. Trimming stripped 4 bases from V and 8 bases from J, with 9 bases between. The CDR3 has 13 amino acids. The CDR3 loop is CASSWKGDSPLHF. For the CDR3, the DNA is TGTGCCAGCAGCTGGAAGGGGGATTCACCCCTCCACTTT. Filled out from reference TRBV7-8 and TRBJ1-6, the complete variable domain reads GAGVSQSPRYKVAKRGQDVALRCDPISGHVSLFWYQQALGQGPEFLTYFQNEAQLDKSGLPSDRFFAERPEGSVSTLKIQRTQQEDSAVYLCASSWKGDSPLHFGNGTRLTVT.

The rearrangement uses TRBV19 and TRBJ1-5, with 11 bases identical to TRBD1. Germline CDR1 LNHDA, CDR2 SQIVND (reference sequence). J lost 7 bases, V lost 5 bases, and 10 bases had no gene match. The CDR3 totals 16 residues. The CDR3 region has the DNA TGTGCCAGTAGTCCCCCCGGGACAGGGGGAGGACAGCCCCAGCATTTT. Its translation: CASSPPGTGGGQPQHF. Looking up the rest from reference TRBV19 and TRBJ1-5 gives the full variable domain: DGGITQSPKYLFRKEGQNVTLSCEQNLNHDAMYWYRQDPGQGLRLIYYSQIVNDFQKGDIAEGYSVSREKKESFPLTVTSAQKNPTAFYLCASSPPGTGGGQPQHFGDGTRLSIL.

This chain uses TRBV7-9 with TRBJ2-7; D might be TRBD2 (6 bases). CDR3 length: 13 residues. With 2 bases removed from V and 4 bases from J, the gap between germline ends came to 9 bases. Germline CDR1 reads SEHNR; CDR2 reads FQNEAQ (reference sequence). DNA for the CDR3: TGTGCCAGCAGCTTAAAGCGGGCGTACGAGCAGTACTTC. This encodes CASSLKRAYEQYF.

V is TRBV11-2 and J is TRBJ2-3; D unresolved. Per the germline V gene, CDR1 is SGHAT and CDR2 is FQNNGV. Between the trimmed V and J ends, which lost 3 bases and 7 bases, there was a span of 8 bases. This CDR3 is 12 amino acids long. CDR3: CASSFSGNTQYF. The CDR3 DNA reads TGTGCCAGCAGCTTTTCTGGGAATACGCAGTATTTT. The variable domain in full, completed from reference TRBV11-2 and TRBJ2-3, reads EAGVAQSPRYKIIEKRQSVAFWCNPISGHATLYWYQQILGQGPKLLIQFQNNGVVDDSQLPKDRFSAERLKGVDSTLKIQPAKLEDSAVYLCASSFSGNTQYFGPGTRLTVL.

The chain carries TRBV18 and TRBJ2-7, with D uncertain. Trimming took 2 bases from V and 0 from J, leaving 17 bases between them. CDR3 length: 17 amino acids. Germline V CDR1 and CDR2: KGHSH, LQKENI. The CDR3 coding sequence is TGTGCCAGCTCACCATACCGCCTTGTAGGGTCCTCCTACGAGCAGTACTTC. This codes for CASSPYRLVGSSYEQYF.

The chain couples TRBV6-6 to TRBJ2-7, with D perhaps given as TRBD1 or TRBD2 (6 bases each). The germline gives CDR1 MNHNY, CDR2 SVGAGI (reference sequence). CDR3 length: 15 amino acids. Trimming pared 2 bases from V and 0 bases from J, leaving 11 bases between. The CDR3 nucleotides read TGTGCCAGCAGTTACACGGAGGGGGGCTCCTACGAGCAGTACTTC. Residues: CASSYTEGGSYEQYF.

V is TRBV5-4 and J is TRBJ2-1; TRBD1 matches at 9 bases. CDR1 is SGHNT and CDR2 is YYREEE in the germline V gene (reference sequence). CDR3 length: 16 amino acids. Losses at the gene ends were 0 bases for V and 3 bases for J; bases not matched to a gene: 4. CDR3 protein: CASSLEDRGLYNEQFF. DNA for the CDR3: TGTGCCAGCAGCTTGGAGGACAGGGGACTCTACAATGAGCAGTTCTTC.